This T cell receptor beta chain was profiled in a study of blood T cell repertoires in COVID-19. Study-wide background: There were acute and convalescent COVID-19 samples, and they came from the United States, Italy and Spain.

In the source study's methods: Amplification of reference gene primers was used by the study to estimate nucleated cell counts. Profiled with immunoSEQ multiplex PCR; TCRdb holds only in-frame clones, not every one. V and J calls and clone size follow that table, whereas D and trimming were derived from the DNA. The sample gives 25,000 to 35,000 clones, over 75% of which show up once; over 7% is in the top ten. Trimming took off 5 bases at V and 2 bases at J, with 21 bases between the two ends. This CDR3 has 17 residues. Germline lookup yields CDR1 SGHTA and CDR2 FQGTGA. This clonotype was obtained from an elderly man with active COVID-19. The rearrangement joins TRBV7-3 to TRBJ1-1; no firm D call. Sequences were obtained from peripheral blood. The CDR3: CASSMTLLTERNTEAFF. DNA for the CDR3: TGTGCCAGCAGCATGACCCTCCTCACGGAGAGAAACACTGAAGCTTTCTTT.